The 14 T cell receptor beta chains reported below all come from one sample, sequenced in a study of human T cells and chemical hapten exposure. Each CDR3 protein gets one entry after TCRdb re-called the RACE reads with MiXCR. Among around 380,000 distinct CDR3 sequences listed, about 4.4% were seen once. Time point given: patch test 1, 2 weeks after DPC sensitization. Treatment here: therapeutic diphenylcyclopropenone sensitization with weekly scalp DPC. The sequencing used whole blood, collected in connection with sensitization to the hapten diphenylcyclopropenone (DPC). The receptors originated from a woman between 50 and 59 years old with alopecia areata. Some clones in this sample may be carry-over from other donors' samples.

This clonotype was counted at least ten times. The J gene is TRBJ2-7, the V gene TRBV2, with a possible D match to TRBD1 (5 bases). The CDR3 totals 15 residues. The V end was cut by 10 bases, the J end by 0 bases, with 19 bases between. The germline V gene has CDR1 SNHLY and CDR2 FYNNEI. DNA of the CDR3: TGTGCCACGACAGAAAGAGTTACCTCCTCCTACGAGCAGTACTTC. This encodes CATTERVTSSYEQYF.

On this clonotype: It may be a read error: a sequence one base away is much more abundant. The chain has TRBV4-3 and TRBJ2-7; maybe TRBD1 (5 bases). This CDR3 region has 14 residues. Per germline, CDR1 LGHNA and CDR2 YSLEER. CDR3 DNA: TGCGCCAGCGGCCAGAACCCCAGGGCTGGCGAGCAGTACTTC. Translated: CASGQNPRAGEQYF.

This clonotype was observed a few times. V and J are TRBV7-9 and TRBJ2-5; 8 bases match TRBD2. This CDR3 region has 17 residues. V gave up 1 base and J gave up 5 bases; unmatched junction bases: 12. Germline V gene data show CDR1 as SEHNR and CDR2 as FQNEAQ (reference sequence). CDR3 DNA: TGTGCCAGCAGCTTAGGGGTGGTCGGCGGGAGGCGCGAGACCCAGTACTTC. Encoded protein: CASSLGVVGGRRETQYF.

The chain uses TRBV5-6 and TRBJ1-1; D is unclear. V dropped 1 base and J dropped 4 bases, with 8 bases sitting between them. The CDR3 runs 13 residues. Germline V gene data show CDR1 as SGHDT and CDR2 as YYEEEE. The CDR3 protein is CASSLRGTTEAFF. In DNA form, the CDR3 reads TGTGCCAGCAGCTTGCGAGGAACCACTGAAGCTTTCTTT.

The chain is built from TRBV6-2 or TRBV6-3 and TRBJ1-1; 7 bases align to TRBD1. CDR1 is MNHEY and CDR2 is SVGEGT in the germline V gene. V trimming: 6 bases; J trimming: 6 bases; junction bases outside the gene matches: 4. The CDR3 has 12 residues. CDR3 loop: CASSIGGPEAFF. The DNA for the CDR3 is TGTGCCAGCAGCATAGGGGGCCCTGAAGCTTTCTTT.

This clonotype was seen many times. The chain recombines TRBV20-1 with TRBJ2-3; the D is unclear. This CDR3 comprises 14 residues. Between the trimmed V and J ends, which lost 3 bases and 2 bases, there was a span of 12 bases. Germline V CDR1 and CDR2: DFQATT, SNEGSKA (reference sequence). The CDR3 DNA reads TGCAGTGCTAGTACTGGCGGAAACACAGATACGCAGTATTTT. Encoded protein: CSASTGGNTDTQYF.

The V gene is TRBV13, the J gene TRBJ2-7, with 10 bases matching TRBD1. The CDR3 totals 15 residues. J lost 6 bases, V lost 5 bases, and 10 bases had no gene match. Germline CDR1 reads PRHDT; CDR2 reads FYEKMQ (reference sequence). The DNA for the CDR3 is TGTGCCAGCAGCCCCCGTGGACAGGGGGTCTTCGAGCAGTACTTC. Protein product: CASSPRGQGVFEQYF.

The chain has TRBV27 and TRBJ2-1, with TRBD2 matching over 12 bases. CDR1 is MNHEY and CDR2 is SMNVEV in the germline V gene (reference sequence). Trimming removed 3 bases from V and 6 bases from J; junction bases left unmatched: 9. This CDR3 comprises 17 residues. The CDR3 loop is CASSFLAGGPSFNEQFF. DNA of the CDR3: TGTGCCAGCAGTTTTCTAGCGGGAGGGCCCTCGTTCAATGAGCAGTTCTTC.

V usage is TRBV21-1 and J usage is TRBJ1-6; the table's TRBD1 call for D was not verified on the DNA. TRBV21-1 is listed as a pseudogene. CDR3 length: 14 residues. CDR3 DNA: TGTGCCAGCAGCAGACAGGGGGGGTTCTCACCCCTCCACTTT. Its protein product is CASSRQGGFSPLHF.

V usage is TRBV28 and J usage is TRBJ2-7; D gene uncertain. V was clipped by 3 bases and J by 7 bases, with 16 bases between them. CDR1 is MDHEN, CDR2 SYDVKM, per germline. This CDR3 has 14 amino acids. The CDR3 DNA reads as TGTGCCAGCAGTTTCGCCCCAACCCGGTGGGAGCAGTACTTC. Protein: CASSFAPTRWEQYF. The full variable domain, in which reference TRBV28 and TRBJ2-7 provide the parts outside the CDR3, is DVKVTQSSRYLVKRTGEKVFLECVQDMDHENMFWYRQDPGLGLRLIYFSYDVKMKEKGDIPEGYSVSREKKERFSLILESASTNQTSMYLCASSFAPTRWEQYFGPGTRLTVT.

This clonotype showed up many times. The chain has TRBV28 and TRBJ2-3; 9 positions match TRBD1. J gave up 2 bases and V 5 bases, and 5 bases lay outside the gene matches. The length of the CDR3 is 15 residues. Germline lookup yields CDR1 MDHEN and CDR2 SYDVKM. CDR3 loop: CASSPRTGATDTQYF. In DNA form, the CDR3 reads TGTGCCAGCAGTCCTAGGACAGGGGCCACAGATACGCAGTATTTT.

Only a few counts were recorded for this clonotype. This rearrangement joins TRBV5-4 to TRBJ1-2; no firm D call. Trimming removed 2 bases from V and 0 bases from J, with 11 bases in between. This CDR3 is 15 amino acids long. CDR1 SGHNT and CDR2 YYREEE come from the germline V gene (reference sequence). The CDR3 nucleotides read TGTGCCAGCAGCTTTGAGGGCAACGCTAACTATGGCTACACCTTC. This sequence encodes CASSFEGNANYGYTF.

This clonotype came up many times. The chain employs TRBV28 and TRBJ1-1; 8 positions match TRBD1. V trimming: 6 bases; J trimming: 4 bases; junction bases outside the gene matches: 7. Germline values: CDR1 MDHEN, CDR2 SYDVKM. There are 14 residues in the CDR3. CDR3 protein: CASRSQGEVTEAFF. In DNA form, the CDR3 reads TGTGCCAGCAGGTCACAGGGGGAGGTCACTGAAGCTTTCTTT.

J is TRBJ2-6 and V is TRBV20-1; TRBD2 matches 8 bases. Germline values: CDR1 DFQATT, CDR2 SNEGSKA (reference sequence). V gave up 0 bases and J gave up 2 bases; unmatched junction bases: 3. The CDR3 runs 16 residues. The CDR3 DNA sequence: TGCAGTGCTAGAGAGAGCGGGAGTACTGGGGCCAACGTCCTGACTTTC. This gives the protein CSARESGSTGANVLTF.